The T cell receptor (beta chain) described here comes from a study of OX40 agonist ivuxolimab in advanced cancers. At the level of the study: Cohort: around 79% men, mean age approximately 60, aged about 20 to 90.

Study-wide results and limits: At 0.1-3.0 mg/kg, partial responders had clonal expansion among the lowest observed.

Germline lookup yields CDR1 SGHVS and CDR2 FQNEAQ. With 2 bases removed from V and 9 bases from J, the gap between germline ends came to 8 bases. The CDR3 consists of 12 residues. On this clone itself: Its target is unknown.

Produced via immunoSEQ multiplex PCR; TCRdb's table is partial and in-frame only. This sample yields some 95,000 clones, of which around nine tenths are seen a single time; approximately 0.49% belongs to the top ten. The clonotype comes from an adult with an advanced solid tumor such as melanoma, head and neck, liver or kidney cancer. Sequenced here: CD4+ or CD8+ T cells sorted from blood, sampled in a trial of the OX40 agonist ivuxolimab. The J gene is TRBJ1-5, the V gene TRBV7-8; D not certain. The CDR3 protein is CASSLSVGPQHF. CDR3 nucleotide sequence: TGTGCCAGCAGCTTATCGGTAGGGCCCCAGCATTTT.